Here is one T cell receptor beta chain with its context. This clone was counted only a few times. No cognate antigen has been identified for it. No much larger clonotype is one base removed from it; base qualities were not supplied. TCRbeta CDR3 regions were amplified from genomic DNA by means of the immunoSEQ Assay, a bias-controlled multiplex PCR. In the source study's methods: The number of nucleated cells in each sample was estimated by amplification of reference gene primers within the assay. To quantify the absolute abundance of each unique TCRbeta CDR3 rearrangement, sequence reads were collapsed and filtered. For each sample, productive Simpson clonality was calculated as the square root of Simpson's diversity index across productive rearrangements. TCRdb provides this immuneACCESS table in a form limited to in-frame rearrangements. Some clones are lacking; in checked studies, under half of them reflect an unresolved V gene, and why the rest are absent is not known. That table gives V, J and clone size, and the DNA gave D and trimming. This sample gives some 300,000 clones in total; around nine tenths of them show up just once. 2.5% to 3.5% of the sample goes to the ten largest clones.

Reading the germline V gene (reference sequence) gives CDR1 LNHDA and CDR2 SQIVND. From the cysteine through the phenylalanine, the CDR3 covers 13 amino acids. The CDR3 DNA has 39 bases and is translated from base 1. V was cut back by 5 bases and J by 8 bases, leaving a gap of 10 bases between them. The sample is drawn from a study of blood T cell repertoires in COVID-19 (dated by TCRdb to 2018 to 2021). Study-wide context: Samples covering the acute and convalescent phases of COVID-19 were provided by collaborators in the United States, Italy and Spain. The prospective study material was composed of cDNA or gDNA derived from T cells, B-cell-depleted T cells, or PBMCs. Deeply sampled blood TCRbeta repertoires from subjects exposed to, actively infected with, or recovered from COVID-19 were included in the dataset. A freely available public database, intended as a resource for researchers studying the immune response to SARS-CoV-2, is where the repertoires were released. The samples were drawn from the first 160 participants of the ongoing ImmuneRACE study and from 1,254 subjects provided by 6 global collaborators. The sample metadata nearly always contained a de-identified subject ID, COVID-19 status, age in years and sex. HLA class I and class II types, where available, came from metadata supplied by the sample provider rather than from assay-based typing. Broad study findings and their caveats: Clinical and demographic metadata were provided uncurated, with the amount varying by source and participant.

Participants in the prospective study were aged about 18 to 95 years, lived in about two dozen United States geographic areas, and enrolled through a virtual design. In the prospective study, cohorts were assigned on the basis of participant-reported clinical history obtained from a screening survey and a study questionnaire. Exposed participants were defined as having been in contact with someone with a PCR-confirmed or clinician-diagnosed COVID-19 case within 2 weeks of study entry. In the prospective study, mobile phlebotomists collected whole blood, serum and a nasopharyngeal or oropharyngeal swab from each participant. Additional blood draws and questionnaires over an approximately 2-month period could optionally be provided by prospective study participants. Before DNA extraction, blood samples from the prospective study were shipped at room temperature or frozen.

Sequenced sample: PBMCs or T cells enriched from blood (not recorded which). The clonotype comes from a woman aged 50 to 65 who had been exposed to COVID-19. The V gene is TRBV19 and the J gene is TRBJ1-6, with the D gene uncertain. The CDR3 region has the sequence CASSPLSDSPLHF. At the DNA level, the sequence is TGTGCCAGTAGTCCCCTCTCCGATTCACCCCTCCACTTT. The entire variable domain, with the stretches around the CDR3 drawn from the reference TRBV19 and TRBJ1-6 proteins, is DGGITQSPKYLFRKEGQNVTLSCEQNLNHDAMYWYRQDPGQGLRLIYYSQIVNDFQKGDIAEGYSVSREKKESFPLTVTSAQKNPTAFYLCASSPLSDSPLHFGNGTRLTVT.